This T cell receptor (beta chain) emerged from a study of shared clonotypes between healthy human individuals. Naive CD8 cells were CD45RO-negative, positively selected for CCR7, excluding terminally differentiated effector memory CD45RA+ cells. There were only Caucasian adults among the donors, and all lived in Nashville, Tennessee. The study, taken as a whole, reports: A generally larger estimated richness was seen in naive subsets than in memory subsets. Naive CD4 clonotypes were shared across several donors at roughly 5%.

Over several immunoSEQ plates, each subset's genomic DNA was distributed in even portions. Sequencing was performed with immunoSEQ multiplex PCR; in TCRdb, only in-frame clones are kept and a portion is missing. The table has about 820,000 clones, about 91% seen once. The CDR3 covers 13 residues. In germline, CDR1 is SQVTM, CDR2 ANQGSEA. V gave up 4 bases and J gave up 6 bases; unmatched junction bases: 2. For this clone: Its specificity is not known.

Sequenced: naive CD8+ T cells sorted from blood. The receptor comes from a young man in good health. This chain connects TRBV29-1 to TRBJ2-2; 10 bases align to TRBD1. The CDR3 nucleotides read TGCAGCGTTGTAGGACAGGGGGCCGGGGAGCTGTTTTTT. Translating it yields CSVVGQGAGELFF.